Below, 17 T cell receptor beta chains from the same sample are listed, as sequenced in a study of shared clonotypes between healthy human individuals. The method was immunoSEQ multiplex PCR; TCRdb's version includes in-frame clones alone and lacks a portion of them. The table includes roughly 2.2 million clones, approximately 93% detected once. The sequenced sample consisted of naive CD4+ T cells from PBMCs. Subset given: CD45RA+ positively selected. These receptors originate from a man between 18 and 29 years old in good health. Some clones in this sample may be carry-over from other donors' samples.

J is TRBJ1-5 and V is TRBV30; tentatively, D is TRBD1 (6 bases). From germline, CDR1 is GTSNPN and CDR2 SVGIG (reference sequence). V dropped 6 bases and J dropped 3 bases, with 12 bases sitting between them. CDR3 length: 13 amino acids. The CDR3 sequence is CACTGQNNQPQHF. The CDR3 DNA sequence: TGTGCCTGCACAGGACAGAACAATCAGCCCCAGCATTTT. Full variable domain (missing parts from reference TRBV30 and TRBJ1-5): SQTIHQWPATLVQPVGSPLSLECTVEGTSNPNLYWYRQAAGRGLQLLFYSVGIGQISSEVPQNLSASRPQDRQFILSSKKLLLSDSGFYLCACTGQNNQPQHFGDGTRLSIL.

This clone showed up just once. The V and J genes are TRBV5-4 and TRBJ1-1; 9 bases align to TRBD1. Germline V gene lookup returns CDR1 SGHNT and CDR2 YYREEE (reference sequence). This CDR3 is 17 amino acids long. Trimming cost V 4 bases and J 0 bases; bases outside gene matches: 10. CDR3 bases: TGTGCCAGCAGCACCCGGACAGGGGAGGAGATGAACACTGAAGCTTTCTTT. Residues: CASSTRTGEEMNTEAFF.

The chain combines TRBV19 with TRBJ2-7; possibly TRBD1 for D (6 bases). Trimming took 3 bases from V and 6 from J, leaving 18 bases between them. This CDR3 is built from 15 residues. Germline CDR1 and CDR2: LNHDA and SQIVND (reference sequence). Here the CDR3 DNA reads TGTGCCAGTAGTATCGGGTCTGGGGGCAAGGCCGAGCAGTACTTC. It translates to CASSIGSGGKAEQYF.

The chain couples TRBV6-6 to TRBJ2-7; D is possibly TRBD1 (8 bases). CDR3 size: 15 residues. Per the germline V gene, CDR1 is MNHNY and CDR2 is SVGAGI (reference sequence). V lost 7 bases and J lost 1, with 17 bases in between. This CDR3 reads CASNQGASGSYEQYF. DNA of the CDR3: TGTGCCAGCAACCAGGGGGCTAGCGGATCCTACGAGCAGTACTTC.

J is TRBJ1-1 and V is TRBV6-5; 7 nucleotides line up with TRBD1. Germline CDR1 and CDR2: MNHEY and SVGAGI. Trimming removed 7 bases from V and 10 bases from J; junction bases left unmatched: 12. The CDR3 covers 13 residues. The CDR3 nucleotides are TGTGCCAGCATAAAGACAGGGCATTTTCGAGCTTTCTTT. Encoded protein: CASIKTGHFRAFF.

This chain connects TRBV5-1 to TRBJ2-1; D uncertain. CDR1 and CDR2 (germline): SGHRS, YFSETQ. Trimming took off 4 bases at V and 8 bases at J, with 10 bases between the two ends. The CDR3 loop spans 12 amino acids. The CDR3 DNA reads as TGCGCCAGCAGCCGAGACCTCGATGAGCAGTTCTTC. Translated: CASSRDLDEQFF.

Comments on this clone: The sample carries other DNA sequences with the same CDR3. The rearrangement joins TRBV30 to TRBJ1-2; D call uncertain. This CDR3 region has 13 residues. V dropped 1 base and J dropped 2 bases, with 8 bases sitting between them. Germline CDR1 is GTSNPN and CDR2 is SVGIG (reference sequence). The CDR3 protein is CAWSAGSNYGYTF. DNA for the CDR3: TGTGCCTGGAGTGCGGGATCAAACTATGGCTACACCTTC.

The V call is TRBV5-1, the J call TRBJ1-6; D is perhaps TRBD1 (6 bases). This CDR3 has 15 amino acids. V was pared by 0 bases and J by 10 bases, with 14 bases between. Germline V gives CDR1 SGHRS, CDR2 YFSETQ. CDR3 sequence: CASSLAGGGLSPLHF. The CDR3 DNA sequence: TGCGCCAGCAGCTTGGCGGGGGGCGGTCTCTCACCCCTCCACTTT.

V and J are TRBV5-4 and TRBJ1-2; tentative D call: TRBD1 (5 bases). This CDR3 spans 16 amino acids. V gave up 3 bases and J gave up 4 bases, with 19 bases separating them. Germline loops: CDR1 SGHNT, CDR2 YYREEE (reference sequence). The CDR3 DNA reads as TGTGCCAGCAGCTCCCCAGGCAGGGTTACGGGCTATGGCTACACCTTC. Residues: CASSSPGRVTGYGYTF. Complete variable domain (other parts from reference TRBV5-4 and TRBJ1-2): ETGVTQSPTHLIKTRGQQVTLRCSSQSGHNTVSWYQQALGQGPQFIFQYYREEENGRGNFPPRFSGLQFPNYSSELNVNALELDDSALYLCASSSPGRVTGYGYTFGSGTRLTVV.

This sequence joins TRBV28 and TRBJ2-3, with D maybe TRBD1 (5 bases). This CDR3 is 14 amino acids long. Germline CDR1 and CDR2: MDHEN and SYDVKM. V was cut by 3 bases and J by 3 bases, with 10 bases left in between. CDR3 in amino acids: CASSLGPETDTQYF. DNA of the CDR3: TGTGCCAGCAGTTTGGGGCCGGAAACAGATACGCAGTATTTT.

This clone was detected only once. Other DNA sequences in this specimen translate into the identical CDR3. The chain employs TRBV30 and TRBJ1-5, with 7 bases fitting TRBD1. The germline CDR1 and CDR2 sequences are GTSNPN and SVGIG (reference sequence). With V trimmed by 3 bases and J by 4 bases, 3 bases remained unmatched. The CDR3 consists of 13 residues. The DNA of the CDR3 is TGTGCCTGGAGGGGACAGTCTAATCAGCCCCAGCATTTT. Protein product: CAWRGQSNQPQHF.

V usage is TRBV11-2 and J usage is TRBJ2-1, with TRBD2 matching 15 bases. Germline V gene data show CDR1 as SGHAT and CDR2 as FQNNGV. This CDR3 comprises 15 residues. After removal of 5 bases from V and 7 bases from J, the junction contained 3 bases not matched to a gene. Here the CDR3 DNA reads TGTGCCAGCAGCCTCGGGACTAGCGGGGGGAATGAGCAGTTCTTC. Its protein is CASSLGTSGGNEQFF.

The chain recombines TRBV27 with TRBJ1-1; D ambiguous. Germline loops: CDR1 MNHEY, CDR2 SMNVEV (reference sequence). V was clipped by 2 bases and J by 4 bases, with 14 bases between them. The CDR3 has 15 residues. The DNA for the CDR3 is TGTGCCAGCAGTTTAAGGACGGTGGGGAGCACTGAAGCTTTCTTT. This sequence encodes CASSLRTVGSTEAFF.

The rearrangement uses TRBV5-1 and TRBJ2-7; 9 bases are shared with TRBD1. Trimming at V came to 2 bases and at J to 5 bases, leaving 8 bases not matched to a gene. CDR3 size: 15 residues. The germline V gene encodes CDR1 SGHRS and CDR2 YFSETQ. CDR3 amino acids: CASSFPGQGNDEQYF. For the CDR3, the DNA is TGCGCCAGCAGCTTTCCGGGACAGGGTAACGACGAGCAGTACTTC.

This chain links TRBV15 with TRBJ2-7, with D uncertain. Looked up from germline, CDR1 is LNHNV and CDR2 is YYDKDF (reference sequence). The CDR3 runs to 16 residues. Trimming took off 0 bases at V and 2 bases at J, with 14 bases between the two ends. CDR3 in DNA: TGTGCCACCAGCAGAGATCTTGTGGTGTCTCCCTACGAGCAGTACTTC. Translation gives CATSRDLVVSPYEQYF.

J is TRBJ1-5 and V is TRBV5-1; 10 nucleotides match TRBD1. J lost 0 bases, V lost 5 bases, and 11 bases had no gene match. This CDR3 comprises 18 residues. The germline CDR1 and CDR2 sequences are SGHRS and YFSETQ. The CDR3 sequence: CASRAGTGEPNSNQPQHF. The CDR3 DNA reads as TGCGCCAGCAGGGCCGGGACAGGGGAACCGAATAGCAATCAGCCCCAGCATTTT.

V and J are TRBV4-1 and TRBJ2-7; no clear D gene. Trimming shortened V by 5 bases and J by 5 bases, and 16 bases separated the two germline ends. CDR1 is MGHRA, CDR2 YSYEKL, per germline. The CDR3 spans 14 residues. The CDR3 DNA is TGCGCCAGCAGCTCGCAAGTCCGTTGGGACGAGCAGTACTTC. This encodes CASSSQVRWDEQYF.